These T cell receptor beta chains were read from a single sample in a study of blood T cell repertoires in COVID-19. Using immunoSEQ multiplex PCR, the repertoire was profiled, and TCRdb retains in-frame clones only, with some absent. The sample lists about 280,000 clones; 90% were seen once. Input material: PBMCs or T cells enriched from blood (not recorded which). The receptors shown here come from a woman in her late teens or twenties with acute COVID-19. CDR3s include the opening cysteine and the closing phenylalanine or tryptophan. The D gene is left open where the match is weak. Clone size is stated in some rows and not others, as once, few, many or a class when expanded.

>TRBV29-1|-|TRBJ2-3|-|11
TGCAGCACACAGAACACAGATACGCAGTATTTT
CSTQNTDTQYF
>TRBV7-9|-|TRBJ1-1|TRBD1|15
TGTGCCAGCAGCTTCTTTTCAGGGGGGAACACTGAAGCTTTCTTT
CASSFFSGGNTEAFF
>TRBV18|-|TRBJ1-2|TRBD1|15
TGTGCCAGCTCACCACGACAGGGAGGAGGCTATGGCTACACCTTC
CASSPRQGGGYGYTF
>TRBV19|-|TRBJ1-5|-|15
TGTGCCAGTAGTATAGACAACAGGGACAATCAGCCCCAGCATTTT
CASSIDNRDNQPQHF
>TRBV29-1|once|TRBJ2-1|TRBD2|13
TGCAGCGTTGAACTACTAGCGCGCAATGAGCAGTTCTTC
CSVELLARNEQFF
>TRBV5-5|-|TRBJ1-6|TRBD1|15
TGTGCCAGCAGCAGTAGGACAGGGGGAAATTCACCCCTCCACTTT
CASSSRTGGNSPLHF
>TRBV28|-|TRBJ1-4|TRBD1|13
TGTGCCAGCAAGGACAGGGGATCGGAAAAACTGTTTTTT
CASKDRGSEKLFF
>TRBV11-3|-|TRBJ2-3|-|16
TGTGCCAGCAGCCAAGGGGGGACAGCCGTGACGGATACGCAGTATTTT
CASSQGGTAVTDTQYF
>TRBV28|-|TRBJ2-1|-|11
TGTGCCAGCAGCCGGGACTCCTGGCAGTTCTTC
CASSRDSWQFF
>TRBV2|-|TRBJ2-2|TRBD2|17
TGTGCCAGCACACCCGGGACTAGCGGGAGAGGCACCGGGGAGCTGTTTTTT
CASTPGTSGRGTGELFF
>TRBV15|-|TRBJ1-5|-|16
TGTGCCACCAGCAGCCGGGAGATGGTAAACAATCAGCCCCAGCATTTT
CATSSREMVNNQPQHF
>TRBV10-3|few|TRBJ1-5|TRBD1|14
TGTGCCATCAGTGAATCGACAGGGAATCAGCCCCAGCATTTT
CAISESTGNQPQHF
>TRBV7-8|few|TRBJ2-5|-|14
TGTGCCAGCAGCCACGAGGGGGGGCGGGAGACCCAGTACTTC
CASSHEGGRETQYF
>TRBV11-2|-|TRBJ2-1|-|15
TGTGCCAGCAGCTTAGCTTGGACTGGTTCCAATGAGCAGTTCTTC
CASSLAWTGSNEQFF
>TRBV6-5|-|TRBJ1-6|-|14
TGTGCCAGCAGTTACAGGGGCGGTAATTCACCCCTCCACTTT
CASSYRGGNSPLHF
>TRBV5-1|-|TRBJ2-1|-|19
TGCGCCAGCAGCGAGGACAGGGCTAGCGGAACCGGCTCCTACAATGAGCAGTTCTTC
CASSEDRASGTGSYNEQFF
>TRBV6-5|-|TRBJ2-7|TRBD1|14
TGTGCCAGCAGACCCCAGGGGACAGCCTACGAGCAGTACTTC
CASRPQGTAYEQYF
>TRBV5-6|-|TRBJ2-7|TRBD2|15
TGTGCCAGCAGCTTGTTTGGCGGGGGCTCCTACGAGCAGTACTTC
CASSLFGGGSYEQYF
>TRBV5-8|-|TRBJ1-2|-|13
TGTGCCAGCAGCTTGGATATGCGGTATGGCTACACCTTC
CASSLDMRYGYTF
>TRBV2|-|TRBJ2-3|TRBD2|13
TGTGCCAGCAGAGCTAGCGGGCCGGATACGCAGTATTTT
CASRASGPDTQYF
>TRBV16|-|TRBJ1-5|TRBD1|17
TGTGCCAGCAGCCAATTACAGGGGATTAGGGGCAATCAGCCCCAGCATTTT
CASSQLQGIRGNQPQHF
>TRBV11-2|-|TRBJ1-1|TRBD1|15
TGTGCCAGCAGCCAGGGACAGCCCGAGAACACTGAAGCTTTCTTT
CASSQGQPENTEAFF